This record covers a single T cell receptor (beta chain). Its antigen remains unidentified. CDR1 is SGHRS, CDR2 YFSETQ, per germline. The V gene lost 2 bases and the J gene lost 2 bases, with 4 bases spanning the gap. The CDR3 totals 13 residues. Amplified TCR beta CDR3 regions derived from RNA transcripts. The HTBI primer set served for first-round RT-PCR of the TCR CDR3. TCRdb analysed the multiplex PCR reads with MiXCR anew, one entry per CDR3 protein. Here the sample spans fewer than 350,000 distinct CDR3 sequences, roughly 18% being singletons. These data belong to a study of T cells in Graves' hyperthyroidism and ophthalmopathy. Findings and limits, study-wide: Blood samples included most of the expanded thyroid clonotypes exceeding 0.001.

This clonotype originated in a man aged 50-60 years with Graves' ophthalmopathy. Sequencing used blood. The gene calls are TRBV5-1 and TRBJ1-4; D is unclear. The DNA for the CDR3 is TGCGCCAGCAGCTTACAGACTAATGAAAAACTGTTTTTT. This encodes CASSLQTNEKLFF.